This passage covers 2 T cell receptor beta chains from one sample sequenced in a study of Graves' ophthalmopathy and Graves' hyperthyroidism. Amplified TCR beta CDR3 regions were obtained using RNA transcripts as template. HTBI primers were employed in first-round RT-PCR, then a second-round multiplex PCR followed. TCRdb re-called the multiplex PCR reads with MiXCR, one entry per CDR3 protein. The data contain about 380,000 distinct CDR3 sequences, approximately 15% of them singletons. Source material: peripheral blood. The origin of the receptors is a woman between 18 and 29 years old with stable Graves' hyperthyroidism.

This clonotype was seen many times. This chain connects TRBV11-3 to TRBJ2-7, with a possible D match to TRBD2 (5 bases). Trimming pared 2 bases from V and 3 bases from J, leaving 20 bases between. CDR1 is SGHNT and CDR2 is YENEEA in the germline V gene. This CDR3 contains 17 residues. The CDR3 DNA sequence: TGTGCCAGCAGCTTAAGGCCCTTGGAAGGACTCGTCTACGAGCAGTACTTC. As protein: CASSLRPLEGLVYEQYF.

The chain has TRBV5-1 and TRBJ2-5; unclear D gene. Germline V gives CDR1 SGHRS, CDR2 YFSETQ. The V end was cut by 4 bases, the J end by 5 bases, with 24 bases between. The CDR3 length is 17 residues. In DNA, the CDR3 is TGCGCCAGCAGCAATGGCGCACACAACATCCACGGGGAGACCCAGTACTTC. This gives the protein CASSNGAHNIHGETQYF.